This TCR beta chain appears in the sequencing data of a study of tumor and adjacent non-tumor tissue in lung cancer. The template was RNA from unsorted bulk tissue. TCRbeta libraries were built with three rounds of nested PCR, modified from ARM-PCR. TCRdb fed the multiplex PCR reads into MiXCR, producing one record per CDR3 protein. The repertoire holds under 140,000 distinct CDR3 sequences, with 75% to 90% as singletons. The V segment lost 6 bases and the J segment 11 bases; nucleotides outside the gene matches: 19. Germline V gene data show CDR1 as MDHEN and CDR2 as SYDVKM. This CDR3 is built from 16 residues.

V and J are TRBV28 and TRBJ2-3; TRBD2 matches 8 bases. The TCR was taken from a man in his 70s with non-small cell lung cancer. The sample was lung tumor tissue. In nucleotides, the CDR3 is TGTGCCAGCAGGCGTGCGAAGGGACTAGGCACAGGTATGCAGTATTTT. It is translated as CASRRAKGLGTGMQYF.